This TCR beta chain comes out of a study of T cell responses to AZD1222 COVID-19 vaccine. Germline V CDR1 and CDR2: LNHNV, YYDKDF (reference sequence). CDR3 length: 14 residues. V dropped 1 base and J dropped 2 bases, with 5 bases sitting between them. Comments on this clone: Its antigen is unknown.

Profiling relied on immunoSEQ multiplex PCR, and the TCRdb table lists in-frame clones only, not all of them. This table holds approximately 130,000 clones, roughly 85% found once. General study results and limits: Of spike-specific TCRs, nearly half reportedly target regions left unmutated in variants. Donors in the cohort were predominantly white British and more often female, and clonal diversity was possibly underestimated. Two AZD1222 administrations were followed by greater Spike-specific TCR breadth and depth.

The source is an adult who received the MenACWY meningococcal vaccine as a control. The chain uses TRBV15 and TRBJ2-2; no firm D call. The sequencing used peripheral blood, collected 28 days after the second dose of the MenACWY control vaccine. The CDR3 coding sequence is TGTGCCACCAGCAGAGTAACAAACACCGGGGAGCTGTTTTTT. Translated: CATSRVTNTGELFF.